Each of the 2 T cell receptor beta chains below was sequenced from the same sample in a study of response to subunit inactivated influenza vaccine. TCRdb ran MiXCR on the RT-PCR reads and lists one entry per CDR3 protein. The table shows about 800,000 distinct CDR3 sequences, with around 21% occurring only once. This material consisted of PBMCs from blood, taken about 5 days after vaccination. Every receptor here comes from a middle-aged man who received an inactivated influenza vaccine.

This clonotype occurred a few times. The genes are TRBV12-3 or TRBV12-4 and TRBJ2-2; tentatively, D is TRBD1 or TRBD2 (5 bases each). CDR3 size: 15 residues. V dropped 4 bases and J dropped 4 bases, with 13 bases sitting between them. The CDR3 protein is CASSSRGPGTGELFF. In DNA form, the CDR3 reads TGTGCCAGCAGTTCGAGGGGACCTGGCACCGGGGAGCTGTTTTTT.

This clonotype was counted between two and nine times. This chain links TRBV4-1 with TRBJ1-2; perhaps TRBD1 as D (6 bases). CDR1 and CDR2 from the germline V gene are MGHRA and YSYEKL. Trimming removed 0 bases at V and 0 bases at J, with 11 bases between. The CDR3 is 16 residues long. The CDR3 bases are TGCGCCAGCAGCCAAGAGATGGCAGGGGCTAACTATGGCTACACCTTC. Its protein product is CASSQEMAGANYGYTF.